This is a list of T cell receptor beta chains from one sample in a study of Graves' ophthalmopathy and Graves' hyperthyroidism. A single record per CDR3 protein comes from TCRdb applying MiXCR to the multiplex PCR reads. The top ten clones hold about 12% of a sample with 300,000 or so distinct CDR3 sequences, under 20% of them seen once. The material sequenced was peripheral blood. Receptors were obtained from an adult man with Graves' ophthalmopathy. Each CDR3 is given with its conserved first and last residue. The order of the fields is D gene, V gene, J gene, clone size, CDR3 protein, CDR3 DNA. D genes are given only for firm matches. A row's size may be missing; if present it is once, few, many or a size class.

NA	TRBV28	TRBJ1-5	many	CASSRVQGGNQPQHF	TGTGCCAGCAGCAGAGTCCAGGGAGGAAATCAGCCCCAGCATTTT
NA	TRBV3-1	TRBJ1-5	many	CASSPAGRYQPQHF	TGTGCCAGCAGCCCTGCGGGACGTTATCAGCCCCAGCATTTT
TRBD1	TRBV12-3/TRBV12-4	TRBJ1-1	many	CASSYGTGGFVAFF	TGTGCCAGCAGTTACGGGACAGGGGGCTTCGTTGCTTTCTTT
NA	TRBV20-1	TRBJ2-5	many	CSARDTGLTAQETQYF	TGCAGTGCTAGAGATACTGGCCTGACAGCTCAAGAGACCCAGTACTTC
TRBD1	TRBV7-8	TRBJ1-1	few	CASSSGQGATEAFF	TGTGCCAGCAGCTCGGGACAGGGGGCGACTGAAGCTTTCTTT
TRBD2	TRBV5-1	TRBJ2-5	many	CASSSGSGGSGETQYF	TGCGCCAGCAGCTCTGGCTCCGGGGGGAGCGGAGAGACCCAGTACTTC
NA	TRBV24-1	TRBJ2-7	many	CATMGGSPYEQYF	TGTGCCACTATGGGGGGCAGCCCCTACGAGCAGTACTTC
NA	TRBV6-5	TRBJ2-4	many	CASSYFSILAKNIQYF	TGTGCCAGCAGTTATTTCTCCATATTAGCCAAAAACATTCAGTACTTC
TRBD1	TRBV5-1	TRBJ1-1	many	CASSAVDRGVAEAFF	TGCGCCAGCAGCGCCGTAGACAGGGGAGTGGCTGAAGCTTTCTTT
NA	TRBV6-1	TRBJ2-7	NA	CASSPGVQSSYEQYF	TGTGCCAGCAGCCCAGGGGTGCAGAGCTCCTACGAGCAGTACTTC
NA	TRBV6-1	TRBJ1-5	NA	CASTSYSNQPQHF	TGTGCCAGCACCTCTTATAGCAATCAGCCCCAGCATTTT
TRBD2	TRBV6-5	TRBJ2-5	many	CASSYTRGLAEETQYF	TGTGCCAGCAGTTACACACGGGGACTAGCGGAAGAGACCCAGTACTTC
NA	TRBV5-1	TRBJ1-2	many	CASSPLSGAHGYTF	TGCGCCAGCAGCCCGTTGTCAGGGGCCCACGGCTACACCTTC
NA	TRBV27	TRBJ1-1	many	CANSLLRTTVNTEAFF	TGTGCCAACAGTTTATTAAGGACGACCGTGAACACTGAAGCTTTCTTT
NA	TRBV19	TRBJ2-2	many	CASNRLNAGELFF	TGTGCCAGTAACCGACTGAACGCCGGGGAGCTGTTTTTT
TRBD2	TRBV7-3	TRBJ2-7	NA	CASSSRLAGGEQYF	TGTGCCAGCAGCTCTAGACTAGCGGGAGGCGAGCAGTACTTC
NA	TRBV5-1	TRBJ1-2	many	CASSLTPGYGYTF	TGCGCCAGCAGCTTGACGCCAGGTTATGGCTACACCTTC
NA	TRBV7-9	TRBJ1-2	many	CASSLGTAYGYTF	TGTGCCAGCAGCTTAGGCACTGCATATGGCTACACCTTC
NA	TRBV28	TRBJ1-5	many	CASSLSLIQPQHF	TGTGCCAGCAGTTTAAGTTTGATCCAGCCCCAGCATTTT
NA	TRBV10-3	TRBJ1-2	many	CAISQPHSDPYGYTF	TGTGCCATCAGTCAGCCCCACAGTGACCCCTATGGCTACACCTTC
TRBD2	TRBV14	TRBJ2-4	NA	CASSQGGRGIQYF	TGTGCCAGCAGCCAAGGCGGGAGAGGTATTCAGTACTTC
NA	TRBV12-3/TRBV12-4	TRBJ1-2	many	CASRGNGESDGGYTF	TGTGCCAGCAGGGGGAATGGGGAGTCGGATGGTGGCTACACCTTC
TRBD1	TRBV20-1	TRBJ2-7	many	CSARDQNRGDYEQYF	TGCAGTGCTAGAGATCAGAACAGGGGGGACTACGAGCAGTACTTC
NA	TRBV12-3/TRBV12-4	TRBJ1-6	many	CASRTTGGNSPLHF	TGTGCCAGCAGAACTACAGGAGGTAATTCACCCCTCCACTTT
NA	TRBV18	TRBJ2-7	many	CASSPRQGPYEQYF	TGTGCCAGCTCACCCCGGCAGGGACCCTACGAGCAGTACTTC
NA	TRBV4-2	TRBJ2-4	many	CASSQEWLAAKNIQYF	TGTGCCAGCAGCCAAGAGTGGCTAGCAGCCAAAAACATTCAGTACTTC
NA	TRBV19	TRBJ1-3	many	CASSTDFEGNTIYF	TGTGCCAGTAGTACGGACTTCGAAGGAAACACCATATATTTT
NA	TRBV7-9	TRBJ1-2	many	CASALAADGYTF	TGTGCCAGCGCGTTGGCAGCCGATGGCTACACCTTC
TRBD1	TRBV6-5	TRBJ2-5	many	CASSPSGQGLQETQYF	TGTGCCAGCAGTCCCTCGGGACAGGGACTCCAAGAGACCCAGTACTTC
NA	TRBV7-3	TRBJ1-5	many	CASSSTGQGGNQPQHF	TGTGCCAGCAGTTCCACGGGTCAGGGAGGCAATCAGCCCCAGCATTTT
NA	TRBV9	TRBJ1-6	many	CASSVEHSFSPLHF	TGTGCCAGCAGCGTAGAGCATTCGTTTTCACCCCTCCACTTT